These T cell receptor beta chains were read from a single sample in a study of cytomegalovirus exposure and HLA in healthy donors. Profiling relied on immunoSEQ multiplex PCR, and the TCRdb table lists in-frame clones only, not all of them. The table records approximately 170,000 clones, around 85% of them present only once. Sequencing used PBMCs. All receptors come from a boy aged 2 to 10 in good health and CMV-seronegative. The CDR3 runs from the conserved cysteine through the conserved F or W. The D gene is left open where the match is weak. The size field is filled for only some rows; it gives once, few, many or a size class.

d_call j_call v_call clone_size cdr3_nt cdr3_aa
TRBD2 TRBJ2-3 TRBV15 NA TGTGCCACCAGCAGAGAACAGCGGGAGGTCCCAGATACGCAGTATTTT CATSREQREVPDTQYF
NA TRBJ2-7 TRBV5-6 NA TGTGCCAGCAGCTTCTTTAGGCAGGACGAGCAGTACTTC CASSFFRQDEQYF
TRBD2 TRBJ2-3 TRBV11-3 NA TGTGCCAGCAGCTTAGGGGGGATGACTAGCGGGGCAGATACGCAGTATTTT CASSLGGMTSGADTQYF
NA TRBJ1-5 TRBV2 NA TGTGCCAGCAGAGATCGACAGAATCAGCCCCAGCATTTT CASRDRQNQPQHF
NA TRBJ2-1 TRBV29-1 NA TGCAGCCCATACAGGCCCCCCAATGAGCAGTTCTTC CSPYRPPNEQFF
TRBD2 TRBJ2-1 TRBV7-3 few TGTGCCAGCAGCCCCCTAGCGGGACGCTCCTACAATGAGCAGTTCTTC CASSPLAGRSYNEQFF
NA TRBJ2-5 TRBV5-4 NA TGTGCCAGCAGCCGCTTCCAGGAGGGGCGAGAGACCCAGTACTTC CASSRFQEGRETQYF
TRBD1 TRBJ2-1 TRBV2 NA TGTGCCAGCAATAGGGGACAGGGTAATTCGGTCTCCTACAATGAGCAGTTCTTC CASNRGQGNSVSYNEQFF
NA TRBJ2-1 TRBV5-6 NA TGTGCCAGCAGCCCGAACAGGGTGTACAATGAGCAGTTCTTC CASSPNRVYNEQFF
TRBD1 TRBJ2-2 TRBV6-5 NA TGTGCCAGCAGTGTAGGGACAGAGACCGGGGAGCTGTTTTTT CASSVGTETGELFF
NA TRBJ2-7 TRBV28 NA TGTGCCAGCAGTACAGGGTTAGCCGGCGAGCGATTCTACGAGCAGTACTTC CASSTGLAGERFYEQYF
NA TRBJ1-5 TRBV28 NA TGTGCCAGCAAGACAGTCCTGGTTCAGCCCCAGCATTTT CASKTVLVQPQHF
TRBD2 TRBJ2-3 TRBV10-3 NA TGTGCCATCAGTTCCAGGACTAGCGGTCGCGCAGATACGCAGTATTTT CAISSRTSGRADTQYF
TRBD1 TRBJ2-3 TRBV30 NA TGTGCCTGGAGTGTAGGGGGCGGGGATACGCAGTATTTT CAWSVGGGDTQYF
TRBD1 TRBJ1-3 TRBV2 NA TGTGCCAGCAGTGTATCAAAGGACAGGCAGGCCTCCAGCTCTGGAAACACCATATATTTT CASSVSKDRQASSSGNTIYF
TRBD1 TRBJ2-7 TRBV29-1 NA TGCAGCGTGGGACAGGGCCACGAGCAGTACTTC CSVGQGHEQYF
TRBD2 TRBJ2-7 TRBV28 few TGTGCCAGCAGTCTAATGAGGGCTAGCGGAGATTTCTACGAGCAGTACTTC CASSLMRASGDFYEQYF
NA TRBJ1-5 TRBV6-6 NA TGTGCCAGCAGTTACGGGGGGATGTCAAATCAGCCCCAGCATTTT CASSYGGMSNQPQHF
TRBD1 TRBJ1-2 TRBV6-1 NA TGTGCCAGCAGTCCTCGGACAGGGGAAGGGTATGGCTACACCTTC CASSPRTGEGYGYTF
TRBD2 TRBJ2-1 TRBV6-5 once TGTGCCAGCAGTTACAAGAGACTAGCGGGAGACAATGAGCAGTTCTTC CASSYKRLAGDNEQFF
NA TRBJ1-3 TRBV28 NA TGTGCCAGCAGTCCCGGGACTCGGGTGGGAAACACCATATATTTT CASSPGTRVGNTIYF
TRBD1 TRBJ2-7 TRBV29-1 NA TGCAGCGTTGAAGGGGACAGTGAGGAGCAGTACTTC CSVEGDSEEQYF
TRBD2 TRBJ2-1 TRBV10-2 NA TGCGCCAGCCGGACTAGCGGACCCTACAATGAGCAGTTCTTC CASRTSGPYNEQFF
NA TRBJ1-4 TRBV27 NA TGTGCCAGCAGCATCAAAGGAGGGTATAATGAAAAACTGTTTTTT CASSIKGGYNEKLFF
TRBD2 TRBJ2-1 TRBV28 NA TGTGCCAGCAGTCACCGACTAGCGGGAGGGCCCAATGAGCAGTTCTTC CASSHRLAGGPNEQFF
TRBD1 TRBJ2-1 TRBV30 once TGTGCCTGGAGTGTACCCGGGACAGGGCTTAATGAGCAGTTCTTC CAWSVPGTGLNEQFF
NA TRBJ1-4 TRBV5-1 NA TGCGCCAGCAGCTTGGTGCGGGGGACTAATGAAAAACTGTTTTTT CASSLVRGTNEKLFF
TRBD2 TRBJ2-7 TRBV25-1 NA TGTGCCAGCAGTGGGACCCACCGGACTAGCGTTACCTACGAGCAGTACTTC CASSGTHRTSVTYEQYF
TRBD1 TRBJ1-5 TRBV28 few TGTGCCAGCAGCCCCCCGCCGACAGGGCTTTTTCGGGGCAATCAGCCCCAGCATTTT CASSPPPTGLFRGNQPQHF
NA TRBJ2-3 TRBV10-3 NA TGTGCCATCAGCCCCCCGGGGGGCACAGATACGCAGTATTTT CAISPPGGTDTQYF
TRBD2 TRBJ2-7 TRBV30 NA TGTGCCTGGAGCCGTCCGACTAGCAGATTCTCCTACGAGCAGTACTTC CAWSRPTSRFSYEQYF
TRBD2 TRBJ2-5 TRBV19 NA TGTGCCAGTAGTATTTGGACTAGCGGGGGGGAGACCCAGTACTTC CASSIWTSGGETQYF